Reported below is one TCR beta chain. This sample is part of a study of shared clonotypes between healthy human individuals. The data were produced by immunoSEQ multiplex PCR, yet TCRdb's version contains in-frame clones alone and is incomplete. The repertoire holds 100,000 to 120,000 clones, roughly two thirds seen once, with approximately 23% in the top ten. Germline CDR1 reads SNHLY; CDR2 reads FYNNEI. V trimming: 6 bases; J trimming: 10 bases; junction bases outside the gene matches: 9. The CDR3 contains 15 residues. This TCR was sampled from a woman aged 25 to 39 in good health. The chain uses TRBV2 and TRBJ2-1; 13 nucleotides agree with TRBD2. The sequenced sample was memory CD8+ T cells sorted from blood. The subset here: CD45RO+ cells pooled with CCR7-negative TemRA cells. The CDR3 nucleotides read TGTGCCAGCAGATGGACTAGCGGGAGCGTCCGGGAGCAGTTCTTC. It encodes CASRWTSGSVREQFF. Complete variable domain (other parts from reference TRBV2 and TRBJ2-1): EPEVTQTPSHQVTQMGQEVILRCVPISNHLYFYWYRQILGQKVEFLVSFYNNEISEKSEIFDDQFSVERPDGSNFTLKIRSTKLEDSAMYFCASRWTSGSVREQFFGPGTRLTVL.